This T cell receptor (beta chain) was found in a study of T-cell memory formation after mild COVID-19. Study-level information: Each donor largely had its own TCR clusters. Study observations and caveats: Researchers could not confirm that second-wave clones peaking on day 37 targeted SARS-CoV-2.

The V and J ends lost 1 base and 2 bases, in that order; junction bases with no gene match: 11. The CDR3 contains 16 residues. In germline, CDR1 is DFQATT, CDR2 SNEGSKA (reference sequence). TCR alpha and TCR beta cDNA libraries carrying sample barcodes and UMIs were produced by 5'RACE using constant-segment primers. TCRdb processed the 5' RACE reads anew with MiXCR; each CDR3 protein has one entry. The data hold 400,000 to 500,000 distinct CDR3 sequences, with 15% to 20% observed a single time. Regarding this clonotype: Its matching antigen is unknown.

Source material: PBMCs or a T cell subset sorted from them (not recorded which). The receptor was isolated from an adult woman who had mild COVID-19 (a few samples of this study predate the infection). Cell type and time point are not known. The rearrangement joins TRBV20-1 to TRBJ2-7; 7 bases agree with TRBD1. CDR3 nucleotides: TGCAGTGCTAGAGTCGGGGTAAGGGGGCGAGCCTACGAGCAGTACTTC. Protein: CSARVGVRGRAYEQYF.